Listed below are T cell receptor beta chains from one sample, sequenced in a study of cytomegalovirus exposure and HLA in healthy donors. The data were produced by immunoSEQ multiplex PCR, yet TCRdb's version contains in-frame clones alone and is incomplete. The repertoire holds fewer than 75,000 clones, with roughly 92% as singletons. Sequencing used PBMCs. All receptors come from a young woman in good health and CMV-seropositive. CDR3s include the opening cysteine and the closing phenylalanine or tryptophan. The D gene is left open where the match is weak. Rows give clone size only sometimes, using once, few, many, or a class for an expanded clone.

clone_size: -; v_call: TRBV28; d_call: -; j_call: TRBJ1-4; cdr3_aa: CASSPWAFPSPTNEKLFF; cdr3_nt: TGTGCCAGCAGTCCCTGGGCCTTCCCCTCCCCAACTAATGAAAAACTGTTTTTT
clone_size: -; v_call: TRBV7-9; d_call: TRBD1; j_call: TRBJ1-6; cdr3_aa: CASSSTGGDSPLHF; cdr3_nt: TGTGCCAGCAGCTCGACAGGGGGGGATTCACCCCTCCACTTT
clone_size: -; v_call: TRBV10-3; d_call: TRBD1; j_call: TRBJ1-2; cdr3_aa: CAISVTGGYGYTF; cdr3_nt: TGTGCCATCAGTGTGACAGGGGGCTATGGCTACACCTTC
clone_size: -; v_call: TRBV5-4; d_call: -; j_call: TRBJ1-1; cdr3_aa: CASSLSAEDTEAFF; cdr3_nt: TGTGCCAGCAGCTTGTCGGCGGAGGACACTGAAGCTTTCTTT
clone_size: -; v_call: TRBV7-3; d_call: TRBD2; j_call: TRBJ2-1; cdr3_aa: CASSQSGISKNEQFF; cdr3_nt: TGTGCCAGCAGCCAAAGCGGGATCTCGAAGAATGAGCAGTTCTTC
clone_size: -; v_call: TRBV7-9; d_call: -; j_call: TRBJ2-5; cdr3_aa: CASSSEGGRRETQYF; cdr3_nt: TGTGCCAGCAGCTCAGAGGGGGGGCGGCGGGAGACCCAGTACTTC
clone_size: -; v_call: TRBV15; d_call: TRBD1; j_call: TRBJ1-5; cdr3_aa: CATSLTHRGSNQPQHF; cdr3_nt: TGTGCCACCAGCCTAACCCACAGGGGGAGCAATCAGCCCCAGCATTTT
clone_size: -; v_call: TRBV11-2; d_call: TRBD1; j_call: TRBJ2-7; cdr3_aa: CASSSGTGGYEQYF; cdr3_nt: TGTGCCAGCAGTTCCGGGACAGGGGGCTACGAGCAGTACTTC
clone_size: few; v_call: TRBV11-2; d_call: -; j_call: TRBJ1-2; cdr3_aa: CASSLERGSHGYTF; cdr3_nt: TGTGCCAGCAGCTTAGAGCGGGGCAGCCATGGCTACACCTTC
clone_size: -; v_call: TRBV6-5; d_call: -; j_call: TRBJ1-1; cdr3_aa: CASSYSPQGSTEAFF; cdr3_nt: TGTGCCAGCAGTTACTCGCCCCAGGGGAGCACTGAAGCTTTCTTT
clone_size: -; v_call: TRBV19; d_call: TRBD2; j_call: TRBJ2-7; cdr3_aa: CASSPTHGGTYEQYF; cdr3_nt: TGTGCCAGTAGTCCAACCCACGGGGGGACCTACGAGCAGTACTTC
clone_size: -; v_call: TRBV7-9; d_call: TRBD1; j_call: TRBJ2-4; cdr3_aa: CASSFSGQGNIQYF; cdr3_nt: TGTGCCAGCAGCTTTTCCGGACAGGGTAACATTCAGTACTTC
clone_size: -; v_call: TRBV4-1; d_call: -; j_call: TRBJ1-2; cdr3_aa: CASSPLDPGVYGYTF; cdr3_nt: TGCGCCAGCAGCCCTCTGGACCCGGGGGTCTATGGCTACACCTTC
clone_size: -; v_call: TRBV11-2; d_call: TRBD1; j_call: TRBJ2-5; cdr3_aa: CASSLRTGGETQYF; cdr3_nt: TGTGCCAGCAGCCTTAGGACAGGGGGGGAGACCCAGTACTTC
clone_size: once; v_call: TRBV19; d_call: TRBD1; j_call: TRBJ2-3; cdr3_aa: CASRPDRTGLRDTQYF; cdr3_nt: TGTGCCAGTAGACCCGACCGGACAGGGCTGAGGGATACGCAGTATTTT
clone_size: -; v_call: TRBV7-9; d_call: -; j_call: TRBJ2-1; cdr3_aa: CASSLSGLLGREQFF; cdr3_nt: TGTGCCAGCAGCCTCAGTGGGCTTTTGGGTAGGGAGCAGTTCTTC
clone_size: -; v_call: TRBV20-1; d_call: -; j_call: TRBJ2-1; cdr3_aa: CSAQDYNEQFF; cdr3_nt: TGCAGTGCCCAGGACTACAATGAGCAGTTCTTC
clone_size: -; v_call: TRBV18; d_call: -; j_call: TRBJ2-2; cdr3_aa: CASSPAKAGPGELFF; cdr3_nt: TGTGCCAGCTCACCCGCAAAGGCGGGACCCGGGGAGCTGTTTTTT
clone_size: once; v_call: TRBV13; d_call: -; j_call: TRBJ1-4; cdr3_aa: CASSLLTSGTNEKLFF; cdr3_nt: TGTGCCAGCAGCCTCCTAACAAGCGGAACTAATGAAAAACTGTTTTTT
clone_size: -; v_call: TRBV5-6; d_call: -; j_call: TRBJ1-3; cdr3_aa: CASSTLQSSGNTIYF; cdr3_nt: TGTGCCAGCAGCACATTACAGAGCTCTGGAAACACCATATATTTT
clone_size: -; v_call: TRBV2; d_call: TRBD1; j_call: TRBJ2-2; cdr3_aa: CASSDGTGNTGELFF; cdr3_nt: TGTGCCAGCAGTGACGGGACAGGGAACACCGGGGAGCTGTTTTTT
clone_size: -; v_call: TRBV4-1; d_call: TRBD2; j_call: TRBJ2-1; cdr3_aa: CASSQDWGGSSYNEQFF; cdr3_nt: TGCGCCAGCAGCCAAGATTGGGGGGGGAGCTCCTACAATGAGCAGTTCTTC
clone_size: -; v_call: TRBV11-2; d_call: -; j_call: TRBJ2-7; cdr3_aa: CASSLARALYEQYF; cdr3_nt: TGTGCCAGCAGCTTAGCCAGGGCCCTCTACGAGCAGTACTTC
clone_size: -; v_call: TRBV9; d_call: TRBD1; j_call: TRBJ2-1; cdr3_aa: CASSPPGTAYNEQFF; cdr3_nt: TGTGCCAGCAGCCCCCCCGGGACAGCGTACAATGAGCAGTTCTTC
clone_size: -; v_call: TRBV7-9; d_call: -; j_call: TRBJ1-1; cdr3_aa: CASSLFGENTEAFF; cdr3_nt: TGTGCCAGCAGCTTATTCGGGGAGAACACTGAAGCTTTCTTT